This T cell receptor beta chain originates from a study of OX40 agonist ivuxolimab in advanced cancers. Overall study findings and caveats: At 0.1 to 3.0 mg/kg and by week 6, CD4+ and CD8+ T cells in the blood had expanded clonally. Also present in some nonresponders was a low level of normalized T-cell clonal expansion.

V lost 0 bases and J lost 8, with 2 bases in between. The CDR3 spans 11 residues. Per the germline V gene, CDR1 is LNHNV and CDR2 is YYDKDF (reference sequence). Patients with autoimmune history or systemic immunosuppression were excluded. Samples of blood were obtained at baseline, on cycle 4 day 1, and on cycle 7 day 1. This table comes from immunoSEQ multiplex PCR, and its TCRdb copy is limited to in-frame clones, with some not included. The table records some 66,000 clones, about four fifths of them present only once. Remarks on this clone: Its antigen is as yet unknown.

The chain uses TRBV15 and TRBJ2-1; D gene uncertain. The sample in question was CD4+ or CD8+ T cells sorted from blood, obtained in a trial of the OX40 agonist ivuxolimab. This clonotype was sampled from an adult with an advanced solid tumor such as melanoma, head and neck, liver or kidney cancer. This CDR3 reads CATSREYEQFF. CDR3 in DNA: TGTGCCACCAGCAGAGAGTATGAGCAGTTCTTC.